A selection of T cell receptor beta chains follows, all from one sample in a study of identical twins. TCRdb re-called the 5' RACE reads through MiXCR, storing one row per CDR3 protein. Of approximately 470,000 distinct CDR3 sequences in the sample, 13% to 15% are singletons; the top ten hold over 0.5%. The sample was also linked to a second study, of yellow fever vaccine responses in identical twins.

Source material: CD4+ T cells sorted from blood. The receptors were gathered from a woman younger than 30 in good health. CDR3s include the opening cysteine and the closing phenylalanine or tryptophan. A D gene is named only where the DNA matches it firmly. Some rows mark clone size as missing; the rest say once, few, many or name a class of expanded clone.

NA,TRBJ2-1,TRBV12-3/TRBV12-4,many,TGTGCCAGCAAGTTCCCTGGACAGTACAATGAGCAGTTCTTC,CASKFPGQYNEQFF
NA,TRBJ1-2,TRBV6-1,few,TGTGCCAGCAGCCCCACTGAACTTACAGGCCCCTATGGCTACACCTTC,CASSPTELTGPYGYTF
NA,TRBJ1-1,TRBV25-1,NA,TGTGCCAGCAGTCCCGAAGGCGCCCGGACTGAAGCTTTCTTT,CASSPEGARTEAFF
NA,TRBJ1-2,TRBV7-9,few,TGTGCCAGCAGCTCCTCGGGGGGGAGCTTGGGGAATGGCTACACCTTC,CASSSSGGSLGNGYTF
TRBD1,TRBJ1-5,TRBV20-1,few,TGCAGTGCACCCCGGGACAGGGGCAATCAGCCCCAGCATTTT,CSAPRDRGNQPQHF
NA,TRBJ1-1,TRBV3-1,NA,TGTGCCAGCAGCCAAGTAACAGTGAACACTGAAGCTTTCTTT,CASSQVTVNTEAFF
NA,TRBJ2-3,TRBV20-1,few,TGCAGTGCCGATGCAGGGACTAGCACAGATACGCAGTATTTT,CSADAGTSTDTQYF
TRBD1,TRBJ2-1,TRBV5-1,NA,TGCGCCAGCAGCCTAGACGGGACAGGGCAAGGCAATGAGCAGTTCTTC,CASSLDGTGQGNEQFF
TRBD1,TRBJ2-7,TRBV12-3/TRBV12-4,NA,TGTGCCAGCAGTTGGACAGGGCTGTACGAGCAGTACTTC,CASSWTGLYEQYF
NA,TRBJ2-7,TRBV29-1,many,TGCAGCGTTGAACAGGGAGTGAGGGAGCAGTACTTC,CSVEQGVREQYF
NA,TRBJ2-2,TRBV3-1,few,TGTGCCAGCAGCCTTTTACGGGGGTCGAACACCGGGGAGCTGTTTTTT,CASSLLRGSNTGELFF
TRBD2,TRBJ2-1,TRBV20-1,many,TGCAGTGCTAGAGATCCCCAGCGGGATGGTAATGAGCAGTTCTTC,CSARDPQRDGNEQFF
NA,TRBJ2-2,TRBV10-3,NA,TGTGCCATCACCTCGATCGTCGGCAGGGGTGAAACCGGGGAGCTGTTTTTT,CAITSIVGRGETGELFF
TRBD1,TRBJ2-2,TRBV12-3/TRBV12-4,many,TGTGCCAGCAGTTGGGACAGGGGGAACACCGGGGAGCTGTTTTTT,CASSWDRGNTGELFF
NA,TRBJ2-4,TRBV28,few,TGTGCCAGCAGTTTAAGTAGGGTTGTCATTCAGTACTTC,CASSLSRVVIQYF
NA,TRBJ1-1,TRBV28,NA,TGTGCCAGCACCCCTCCGGGCAGGAGGGAAGCTTTCTTT,CASTPPGRREAFF
NA,TRBJ2-5,TRBV5-1,few,TGCGCCAGCAGCTTGTATCAGGGGCTCGAGACCCAGTACTTC,CASSLYQGLETQYF
NA,TRBJ1-5,TRBV12-3/TRBV12-4,few,TGTGCCAGCAGCGCCCCTTCAGGGGCTGACAATCAGCCCCAGCATTTT,CASSAPSGADNQPQHF
NA,TRBJ2-7,TRBV27,few,TGTGCCAGCAGTTCGGACCTCGCAGACGAGCAGTACTTC,CASSSDLADEQYF
NA,TRBJ2-5,TRBV20-1,NA,TGCAGTGCTAGAGCCCAGTACCAAGAGACCCAGTACTTC,CSARAQYQETQYF
NA,TRBJ2-5,TRBV6-6,NA,TGTGCCAGCAGTTATTCGGGGGAGGAGACCCAGTACTTC,CASSYSGEETQYF
TRBD1,TRBJ2-7,TRBV9,few,TGTGCCAGCAGCCCCCTGGGACAGAATTACGAGCAGTACTTC,CASSPLGQNYEQYF
NA,TRBJ2-2,TRBV7-2,NA,TGTGCCAGCAGCCCGGCCCCGAACACCGGGGAGCTGTTTTTT,CASSPAPNTGELFF
NA,TRBJ2-6,TRBV20-1,NA,TGCAGTGCTAAGCCAACCCTTTGGCCGGAGGCCAACGTCCTGACTTTC,CSAKPTLWPEANVLTF
NA,TRBJ2-2,TRBV5-1,many,TGCGCCAGCAGCTTAAGCCAGACCGCGAACACCGGGGAGCTGTTTTTT,CASSLSQTANTGELFF
NA,TRBJ1-2,TRBV12-3/TRBV12-4,many,TGTGCCAGCAGTTTATCCGGGGTGCAATATGGCTACACCTTC,CASSLSGVQYGYTF
NA,TRBJ2-3,TRBV5-1,few,TGCGCCAGCAGTTACCAAGGGGTTACCGATACGCAGTATTTT,CASSYQGVTDTQYF
TRBD2,TRBJ2-2,TRBV11-3,NA,TGTGCCAGCAGCTTAGACGGACTAGTGGCCGGGGAGCTGTTTTTT,CASSLDGLVAGELFF
NA,TRBJ2-6,TRBV12-3/TRBV12-4,few,TGTGCCAGCAGCCAAGCTTCTGGGGCCTACGTCCTGACTTTC,CASSQASGAYVLTF
TRBD1,TRBJ2-5,TRBV3-1,NA,TGTGCCAGCAGCCCCTACGGACAGGGGACACAAGAGACCCAGTACTTC,CASSPYGQGTQETQYF
TRBD1,TRBJ2-5,TRBV2,NA,TGTGCCAGCAGCCAGGACAGGGGTAAAGGGGAGACCCAGTACTTC,CASSQDRGKGETQYF
TRBD1,TRBJ2-1,TRBV18,NA,TGTGCCAGCTCACCACCCGGGACAGTTGGGGACAATGAGCAGTTCTTC,CASSPPGTVGDNEQFF
NA,TRBJ2-7,TRBV29-1,few,TGCAGCGTTGTTGGGGAAAGTTTCTACGAGCAGTACTTC,CSVVGESFYEQYF
TRBD1,TRBJ2-7,TRBV20-1,NA,TGCAGTGCTAGCTGGCGAGTGGGACAGGGCTACGAGCAGTACTTC,CSASWRVGQGYEQYF
TRBD1,TRBJ1-1,TRBV7-9,many,TGTGCCAGCAGCACCTCAGACAGGGGGGCCGCTGAAGCTTTCTTT,CASSTSDRGAAEAFF
NA,TRBJ1-2,TRBV10-3,many,TGTGCCATCTACGGGACTCCGGGGGGCTATGGCTACACCTTC,CAIYGTPGGYGYTF
TRBD1,TRBJ2-7,TRBV28,few,TGTGCCAGCGCCCCCCCGGGACAGGGGCTTTACGAGCAGTACTTC,CASAPPGQGLYEQYF
NA,TRBJ2-7,TRBV6-2/TRBV6-3,few,TGTGCCAGCAGTTCCCACGGACAGTTGTACGAGCAGTACTTC,CASSSHGQLYEQYF
NA,TRBJ2-3,TRBV3-1,many,TGTGCCAGCAGCCGGGCGGGAGATACGCAGTATTTT,CASSRAGDTQYF
TRBD2,TRBJ2-3,TRBV20-1,many,TGCAGTGCTAAGGGACTAGCGGGGGGAACCACAGATACGCAGTATTTT,CSAKGLAGGTTDTQYF
NA,TRBJ1-6,TRBV5-1,NA,TGCGCCAGCAGCTTGGACAGGCGGGGTAATTCACCCCTCCACTTT,CASSLDRRGNSPLHF
NA,TRBJ1-3,TRBV29-1,NA,TGCAGCGTTGAGGCGGCTGGAAACACCATATATTTT,CSVEAAGNTIYF
NA,TRBJ2-1,TRBV3-1,NA,TGTGCCAGCAGCCAAGTTTGGGGGGACCCCAGGGGACAGTTCTTC,CASSQVWGDPRGQFF
NA,TRBJ2-5,TRBV12-3/TRBV12-4,many,TGTGCCAGCAGTCTAGGGACCAAACGCGAGACCCAGTACTTC,CASSLGTKRETQYF
TRBD2,TRBJ2-3,TRBV15,few,TGTGCCACCAGCTTAGAAGCGGGAGGGCCCTCAGATACGCAGTATTTT,CATSLEAGGPSDTQYF
NA,TRBJ1-1,TRBV18,NA,TGTGCCAGCTCACCACGGTTCCCTGAAGCTTTCTTT,CASSPRFPEAFF
NA,TRBJ2-7,TRBV24-1,few,TGTGCCACCAGTGCCCGGGACCGACCCTACGAGCAGTACTTC,CATSARDRPYEQYF
NA,TRBJ2-7,TRBV7-2,many,TGTGCCAGCAGCTTATTCTTCGGCTACGAGCAGTACTTC,CASSLFFGYEQYF
NA,TRBJ2-7,TRBV7-9,NA,TGTGCCGGCGGTACGGGGAACTCCTACGAGCAGTACTTC,CAGGTGNSYEQYF
NA,TRBJ2-1,TRBV7-9,NA,TGTGCCAGCAGCTTCCGACCGGGACCCAACAATGAGCAGTTCTTC,CASSFRPGPNNEQFF
TRBD2,TRBJ2-1,TRBV2,NA,TGTGCCAGCAGTGAAGCGCTCGGGGGACTAGCGGAGTTCTTC,CASSEALGGLAEFF